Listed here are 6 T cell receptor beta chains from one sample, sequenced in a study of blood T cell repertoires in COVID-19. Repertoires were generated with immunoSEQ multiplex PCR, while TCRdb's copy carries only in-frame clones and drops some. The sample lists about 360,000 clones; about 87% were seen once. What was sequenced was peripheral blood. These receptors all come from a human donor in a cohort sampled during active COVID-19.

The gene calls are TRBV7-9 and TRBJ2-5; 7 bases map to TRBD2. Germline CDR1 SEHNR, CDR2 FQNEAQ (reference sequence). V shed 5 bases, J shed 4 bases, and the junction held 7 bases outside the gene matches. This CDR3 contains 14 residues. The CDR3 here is CASSPGRGRETQYF. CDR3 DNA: TGTGCCAGCAGCCCAGGACGCGGGAGAGAGACCCAGTACTTC.

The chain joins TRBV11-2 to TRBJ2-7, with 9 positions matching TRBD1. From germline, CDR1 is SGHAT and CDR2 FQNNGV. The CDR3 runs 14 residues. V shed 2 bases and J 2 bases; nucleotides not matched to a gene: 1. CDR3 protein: CASSLWDRAYEQYF. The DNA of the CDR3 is TGTGCCAGCAGCTTATGGGACAGGGCCTACGAGCAGTACTTC.

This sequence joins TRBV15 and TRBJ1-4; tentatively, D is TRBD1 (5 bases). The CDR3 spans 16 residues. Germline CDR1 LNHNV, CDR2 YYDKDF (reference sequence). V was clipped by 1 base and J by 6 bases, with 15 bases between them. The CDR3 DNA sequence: TGTGCCACCAGCAGAGGAATCGGGCCACAGGATGAAAAACTGTTTTTT. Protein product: CATSRGIGPQDEKLFF.

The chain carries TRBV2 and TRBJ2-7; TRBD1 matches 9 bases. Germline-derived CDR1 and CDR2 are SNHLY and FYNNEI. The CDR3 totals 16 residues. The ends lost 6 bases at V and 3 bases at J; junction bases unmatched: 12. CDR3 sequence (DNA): TGTGCCAGCAGCGAGCCCCGGGACAGGGTAAGCTACGAGCAGTACTTC. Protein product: CASSEPRDRVSYEQYF.

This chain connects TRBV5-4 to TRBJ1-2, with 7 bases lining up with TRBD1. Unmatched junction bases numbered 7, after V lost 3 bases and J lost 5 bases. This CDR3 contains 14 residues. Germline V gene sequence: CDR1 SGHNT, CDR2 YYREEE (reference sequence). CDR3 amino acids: CASSWGTESYGYTF. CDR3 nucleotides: TGTGCCAGCAGCTGGGGGACAGAAAGTTATGGCTACACCTTC.

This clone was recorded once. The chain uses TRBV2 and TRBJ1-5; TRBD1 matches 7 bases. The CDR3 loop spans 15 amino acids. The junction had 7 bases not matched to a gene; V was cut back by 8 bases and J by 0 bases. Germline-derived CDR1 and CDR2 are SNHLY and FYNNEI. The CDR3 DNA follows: TGTGCCAGCTCGTGGGGACAGACTAGCAATCAGCCCCAGCATTTT. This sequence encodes CASSWGQTSNQPQHF.